The present TCR beta chain was sequenced within a study of early T cells in non-severe SARS-CoV-2 infection. Study at large: Sequenced material consisted of bulk RNA (from unsorted whole blood), and chains were unpaired.

The CDR3 has 18 amino acids. With V trimmed by 2 bases and J by 4 bases, 13 bases remained unmatched. The germline V gene has CDR1 MNHEY and CDR2 SVGEGT. Tagging with unique molecular identifiers was applied to individual cDNA molecules. TCRdb called the 5' RACE reads again in MiXCR, with one record for every CDR3 protein. Among some 96,000 distinct CDR3 sequences listed, over 10% were seen once. The material sequenced was whole blood. This chain uses TRBV6-2 or TRBV6-3 with TRBJ2-1; 8 bases are a match to TRBD2. The TCR comes from an adult who was a healthcare worker with PCR-confirmed SARS-CoV-2 infection or an uninfected control (not recorded which). The CDR3: CASSYEYGGGSPYNEQFF. Written as DNA, the CDR3 is TGTGCCAGCAGTTACGAGTATGGCGGGGGGTCCCCTTACAATGAGCAGTTCTTC.